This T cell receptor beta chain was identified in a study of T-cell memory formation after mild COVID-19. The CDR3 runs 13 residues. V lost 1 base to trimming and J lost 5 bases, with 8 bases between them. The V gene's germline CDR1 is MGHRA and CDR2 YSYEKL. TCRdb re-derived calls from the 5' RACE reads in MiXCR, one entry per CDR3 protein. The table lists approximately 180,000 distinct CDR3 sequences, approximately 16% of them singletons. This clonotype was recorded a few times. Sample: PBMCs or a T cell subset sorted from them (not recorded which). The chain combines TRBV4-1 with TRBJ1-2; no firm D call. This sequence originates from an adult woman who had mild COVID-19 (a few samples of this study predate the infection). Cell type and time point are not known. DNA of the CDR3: TGCGCCAGCAGCCAAGGAGGTGGATATGGCTACACCTTC. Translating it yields CASSQGGGYGYTF.